The clone carrying this T cell receptor beta chain was observed a handful of times. To make TCR beta libraries, researchers used iRepertoire HTBI primers and Arm-PCR of CDR3 regions. Via MiXCR, TCRdb re-called the multiplex PCR reads, giving one row per CDR3 protein. In the table there are hundreds of thousands of distinct CDR3 sequences, approximately 31% of which are singletons. The source of the sample is a study of regulatory T cells in long-lasting Graves disease. Overall study: The term persistent Graves' disease signified upward of 5 years on antithyroid drugs with positive TSH receptor antibodies.

Time point in this sample: persistent/refractory GD, antithyroid drugs over 5 years with positive TRAb. Preparation of the TCR library used RNA extracted from PBMCs. This specimen consisted of peripheral blood mononuclear cells (PBMCs), obtained when the disease was refractory, from a patient treated with antithyroid drugs. The clonotype originates from a female donor with Graves disease.

DNA of the CDR3: TGTGCCTGGAGTGTATCCCGGTGGGGAAAACTGTTTTTT. Translated: CAWSVSRWGKLFF. J is TRBJ1-4 and V is TRBV30, with D unclear. This CDR3 is 13 amino acids long. V was trimmed by 0 bases and J by 10 bases, leaving 12 bases between them. The germline gives CDR1 GTSNPN, CDR2 SVGIG (reference sequence).